This TCR beta chain was sequenced for a study of blood T cells in healthy people across ages. The study, taken as a whole, reports: Observed TCR beta diversity per million T cells went down as age went up. This fall followed a roughly linear course with age.

This CDR3 has 13 residues. The germline V gene has CDR1 SQVTM and CDR2 ANQGSEA. V lost 8 bases and J lost 0, with 12 bases in between. Together with a sample-barcoded 5' primer, a J-beta primer mix was included in a second PCR lasting roughly 6 to 12 cycles. Using its own MiXCR run on the 5' RACE reads, TCRdb lists one record per CDR3 protein. The repertoire holds some 1.5 million distinct CDR3 sequences, with 28% as singletons. This clonotype was seen more than once but under ten times. What it binds is not known. The chain uses TRBV29-1 and TRBJ2-3, with D uncertain. The sequence derives from a woman younger than 45 in good health. Sequencing was done on a sample of blood. CDR3 protein: CSLTVSSTDTQYF. In DNA, the CDR3 is TGCAGCCTAACGGTGTCTAGCACAGATACGCAGTATTTT.